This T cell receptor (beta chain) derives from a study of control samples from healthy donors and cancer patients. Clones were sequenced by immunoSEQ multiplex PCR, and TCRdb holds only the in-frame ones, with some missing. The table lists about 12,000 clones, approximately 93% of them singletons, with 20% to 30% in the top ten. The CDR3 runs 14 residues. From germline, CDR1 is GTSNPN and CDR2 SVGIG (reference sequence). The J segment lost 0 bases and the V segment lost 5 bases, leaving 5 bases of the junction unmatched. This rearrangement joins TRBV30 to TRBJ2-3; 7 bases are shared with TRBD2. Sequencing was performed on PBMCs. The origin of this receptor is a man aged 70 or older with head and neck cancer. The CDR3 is CAWGPGGSTDTQYF. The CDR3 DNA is TGTGCCTGGGGCCCGGGGGGTAGCACAGATACGCAGTATTTT.